A selection of T cell receptor beta chains follows, all from one sample in a study of cytomegalovirus exposure and HLA in healthy donors. The data were produced by immunoSEQ multiplex PCR, yet TCRdb's version contains in-frame clones alone and is incomplete. The top ten clones hold 3.7% of a sample with around 150,000 clones, approximately 80% of them seen once. The sequenced material came from PBMCs. The source of these receptors is a man aged 30 to 39 in good health and CMV-seropositive. CDR3s include the opening cysteine and the closing phenylalanine or tryptophan. A D gene is named only where the DNA matches it firmly. The size entry is marked missing in some rows and otherwise reads once, few, many or a size class.

CDR3 DNA: TGTGCCAGCAGTCACGGACAGGGGTTTAATCGCGAGCAGTACTTC; CDR3 protein: CASSHGQGFNREQYF; V gene: TRBV2; D gene: TRBD1; J gene: TRBJ2-7; clone size: NA
CDR3 DNA: TGTGCCAGCACCCGACAGGGGCCCTACGAGCAGTACTTC; CDR3 protein: CASTRQGPYEQYF; V gene: TRBV2; D gene: TRBD1; J gene: TRBJ2-7; clone size: NA
CDR3 DNA: TGCGCCAGCAGCTGGGGGGTGGCGCGGGGGAACACCGGGGAGCTGTTTTTT; CDR3 protein: CASSWGVARGNTGELFF; V gene: TRBV4-1; D gene: NA; J gene: TRBJ2-2; clone size: once
CDR3 DNA: TGTGCCAGCAGTTCTCGACAGGGCTGGGGGGAGACCCAGTACTTC; CDR3 protein: CASSSRQGWGETQYF; V gene: TRBV27; D gene: TRBD1; J gene: TRBJ2-5; clone size: NA
CDR3 DNA: TGTGCCAGCAGCTTTCCATCGGGGGGTCAGTCCTACGAGCAGTACTTC; CDR3 protein: CASSFPSGGQSYEQYF; V gene: TRBV5-6; D gene: TRBD2; J gene: TRBJ2-7; clone size: NA
CDR3 DNA: TGCGCCAGCAGCCTTTCCGGTCAGAGAGACTGGGAGACCCAGTACTTC; CDR3 protein: CASSLSGQRDWETQYF; V gene: TRBV4-1; D gene: NA; J gene: TRBJ2-5; clone size: few
CDR3 DNA: TGTGCCAGCAGTTTGGGAGGTACTAATGAAAAACTGTTTTTT; CDR3 protein: CASSLGGTNEKLFF; V gene: TRBV28; D gene: NA; J gene: TRBJ1-4; clone size: NA
CDR3 DNA: TGTGCCAGCAGTTCCCGACAGGCCTCCCCCGGGGAGCTGTTTTTT; CDR3 protein: CASSSRQASPGELFF; V gene: TRBV7-2; D gene: NA; J gene: TRBJ2-2; clone size: few
CDR3 DNA: TGCGCCAGCAATCAGCGGGGGGGCTACAATGAGCAGTTCTTC; CDR3 protein: CASNQRGGYNEQFF; V gene: TRBV10-2; D gene: TRBD2; J gene: TRBJ2-1; clone size: NA
CDR3 DNA: TGTGCCACTGGACAGGGGGCAAGATCACCCCTCCACTTT; CDR3 protein: CATGQGARSPLHF; V gene: TRBV6-6; D gene: TRBD1; J gene: TRBJ1-6; clone size: NA
CDR3 DNA: TGTGCCAGCAGCACCGCGACCGGGGAGCTGTTTTTT; CDR3 protein: CASSTATGELFF; V gene: TRBV11-2; D gene: NA; J gene: TRBJ2-2; clone size: NA
CDR3 DNA: TGTGCCAGCAGCCCCAGCTCAAGAGGCGAGCAGTTCTTC; CDR3 protein: CASSPSSRGEQFF; V gene: TRBV11-3; D gene: NA; J gene: TRBJ2-1; clone size: NA
CDR3 DNA: TGTGCCTGGAGTGTACTAGCGGGGTCTGCAGATACGCAGTATTTT; CDR3 protein: CAWSVLAGSADTQYF; V gene: TRBV30; D gene: TRBD2; J gene: TRBJ2-3; clone size: NA
CDR3 DNA: TGTGCCAGCAGTCCCAGGGGGGACAGGGGGAAGACCCAGTACTTC; CDR3 protein: CASSPRGDRGKTQYF; V gene: TRBV28; D gene: TRBD1; J gene: TRBJ2-5; clone size: NA
CDR3 DNA: TGCGCCAGCAGCCGCGGACAGGGTGATCAGCCCCAGCATTTT; CDR3 protein: CASSRGQGDQPQHF; V gene: TRBV4-1; D gene: TRBD1; J gene: TRBJ1-5; clone size: NA
CDR3 DNA: TGCGCCAGCAGCCAAGAATTCGGGGGAACTGAAGCTTTCTTT; CDR3 protein: CASSQEFGGTEAFF; V gene: TRBV4-3; D gene: NA; J gene: TRBJ1-1; clone size: NA
CDR3 DNA: TGTGCCAGTAGCTCGGACAGGGGTAGAGAGCAGTACTTC; CDR3 protein: CASSSDRGREQYF; V gene: TRBV19; D gene: TRBD1; J gene: TRBJ2-7; clone size: NA
CDR3 DNA: TGTGCCAGCAGCGGCCGGGACATCAATGAGCAGTTCTTC; CDR3 protein: CASSGRDINEQFF; V gene: TRBV7-9; D gene: NA; J gene: TRBJ2-1; clone size: NA
CDR3 DNA: TGTGCCAGCAGTCAAAGGTCACAGAACACAGATACGCAGTATTTT; CDR3 protein: CASSQRSQNTDTQYF; V gene: TRBV14; D gene: NA; J gene: TRBJ2-3; clone size: once
CDR3 DNA: TGTGCCAGCAGTTTCGGACAGGGACGGTCCTACGAGCAGTACTTC; CDR3 protein: CASSFGQGRSYEQYF; V gene: TRBV5-4; D gene: TRBD1; J gene: TRBJ2-7; clone size: NA
CDR3 DNA: TGTGCCTGGAGAAGGACAGGCGAGCAGTTCTTC; CDR3 protein: CAWRRTGEQFF; V gene: TRBV30; D gene: TRBD1; J gene: TRBJ2-1; clone size: NA
CDR3 DNA: TGTGCCAGCAGTAGACTAGCGGGGGGCGAGCAGTACTTC; CDR3 protein: CASSRLAGGEQYF; V gene: TRBV2; D gene: TRBD2; J gene: TRBJ2-7; clone size: NA
CDR3 DNA: TGCAGCGTCGGGGACAGGGGCGAGCAGTACTTC; CDR3 protein: CSVGDRGEQYF; V gene: TRBV29-1; D gene: TRBD1; J gene: TRBJ2-7; clone size: NA
CDR3 DNA: TGTGCCAGTGGAAGGGAGCAGGAGCCCCAGCATTTT; CDR3 protein: CASGREQEPQHF; V gene: TRBV2; D gene: NA; J gene: TRBJ1-5; clone size: NA
CDR3 DNA: TGCGCCAGCAGCCAAGATATGACGACTTCTGGGGCCAACGTCCTGACTTTC; CDR3 protein: CASSQDMTTSGANVLTF; V gene: TRBV4-1; D gene: NA; J gene: TRBJ2-6; clone size: NA
CDR3 DNA: TGTGCCAGCAGTGACTCCCGGGAGGCGGGACAGGGCTACGAGCAGTACTTC; CDR3 protein: CASSDSREAGQGYEQYF; V gene: TRBV25-1; D gene: TRBD1; J gene: TRBJ2-7; clone size: once
CDR3 DNA: TGTGCCAGTAGTATAGCGTTCGGTCAGCCCCAGCATTTT; CDR3 protein: CASSIAFGQPQHF; V gene: TRBV19; D gene: NA; J gene: TRBJ1-5; clone size: NA
CDR3 DNA: TGTGCCAGCAGTGAAGCGGGGACAGGGGGCGAGGAGCAGTACTTC; CDR3 protein: CASSEAGTGGEEQYF; V gene: TRBV6-1; D gene: TRBD1; J gene: TRBJ2-7; clone size: NA
CDR3 DNA: TGTGCCAGCGCCCCCTCCGGGACAGGGGGATATGGCTACACCTTC; CDR3 protein: CASAPSGTGGYGYTF; V gene: TRBV6-1; D gene: TRBD1; J gene: TRBJ1-2; clone size: NA
CDR3 DNA: TGCGCCAGCAGCCAAGTGCGTGCCTACGAGCAGTACTTC; CDR3 protein: CASSQVRAYEQYF; V gene: TRBV4-1; D gene: NA; J gene: TRBJ2-7; clone size: NA
CDR3 DNA: TGTGCCAGCAGCTTATTTCGGGATGAGCAGTTCTTC; CDR3 protein: CASSLFRDEQFF; V gene: TRBV7-2; D gene: NA; J gene: TRBJ2-1; clone size: NA
CDR3 DNA: TGTGCCAGCAGTTCCGGCGGTTCATGGACCCAGTACTTC; CDR3 protein: CASSSGGSWTQYF; V gene: TRBV28; D gene: NA; J gene: TRBJ2-5; clone size: NA
CDR3 DNA: TGTGCCAGCAGTCCGTTGGAGGGCTCTGGAAACACCATATATTTT; CDR3 protein: CASSPLEGSGNTIYF; V gene: TRBV27; D gene: NA; J gene: TRBJ1-3; clone size: NA
CDR3 DNA: TGTGCCAGCAGCTTAGAACTTAGTCAAGAGACCCAGTACTTC; CDR3 protein: CASSLELSQETQYF; V gene: TRBV7-6; D gene: NA; J gene: TRBJ2-5; clone size: NA
CDR3 DNA: TGTGCCAGCAGCGAGAGGGGGACAGGGGACGACGAGCAGTACTTC; CDR3 protein: CASSERGTGDDEQYF; V gene: TRBV9; D gene: TRBD1; J gene: TRBJ2-7; clone size: NA
CDR3 DNA: TGTGCCAGTAGTATCCGGGGAAGCAATCAGCCCCAGCATTTT; CDR3 protein: CASSIRGSNQPQHF; V gene: TRBV19; D gene: NA; J gene: TRBJ1-5; clone size: NA
CDR3 DNA: TGTGCCAGCAGCTTTGAGGGGGACACTGAAGCTTTCTTT; CDR3 protein: CASSFEGDTEAFF; V gene: TRBV7-9; D gene: NA; J gene: TRBJ1-1; clone size: few
CDR3 DNA: TGTGCCAGCAGCTGGGGGGGGTCGGAAGATACGCAGTATTTT; CDR3 protein: CASSWGGSEDTQYF; V gene: TRBV5-6; D gene: TRBD2; J gene: TRBJ2-3; clone size: NA
CDR3 DNA: TGTGCCAGCAGTTTATCGGGGGGGAACTATGGCTACACCTTC; CDR3 protein: CASSLSGGNYGYTF; V gene: TRBV27; D gene: NA; J gene: TRBJ1-2; clone size: NA
CDR3 DNA: TGTGCCAGCAGCTCAGTCGGGACAGGGAATTCCTACGAGCAGTACTTC; CDR3 protein: CASSSVGTGNSYEQYF; V gene: TRBV5-6; D gene: TRBD1; J gene: TRBJ2-7; clone size: few
CDR3 DNA: TGTGCCAGCAGTTCCCCAGGGGGCTACTATAGCAATCAGCCCCAGCATTTT; CDR3 protein: CASSSPGGYYSNQPQHF; V gene: TRBV28; D gene: TRBD1; J gene: TRBJ1-5; clone size: NA
CDR3 DNA: TGTGCCAGCAGTGAAGGACTAGCGGGGCGGGATGAGCAGTTCTTC; CDR3 protein: CASSEGLAGRDEQFF; V gene: TRBV6-1; D gene: TRBD2; J gene: TRBJ2-1; clone size: NA
CDR3 DNA: TGTGCCACCAGCAGAAGCCGGGACAGCGTTTATGGCTACACCTTC; CDR3 protein: CATSRSRDSVYGYTF; V gene: TRBV15; D gene: TRBD1; J gene: TRBJ1-2; clone size: NA
CDR3 DNA: TGTGCCAGCAGTGGGACTAGCGGGGGGGGCGGTACAGATACGCAGTATTTT; CDR3 protein: CASSGTSGGGGTDTQYF; V gene: TRBV25-1; D gene: TRBD2; J gene: TRBJ2-3; clone size: NA
CDR3 DNA: TGTGCCAGCAGCGTGGACAGCCCGGAGACCCAGTACTTC; CDR3 protein: CASSVDSPETQYF; V gene: TRBV28; D gene: NA; J gene: TRBJ2-5; clone size: NA
CDR3 DNA: TGTGCCAGCAGCGCCTCCATGCGGGGGGTTGAGCAGTTCTTC; CDR3 protein: CASSASMRGVEQFF; V gene: TRBV9; D gene: TRBD2; J gene: TRBJ2-1; clone size: NA
CDR3 DNA: TGCGCCAGCAGCTCGGACAGCTCCTACGAGCAGTACTTC; CDR3 protein: CASSSDSSYEQYF; V gene: TRBV5-1; D gene: NA; J gene: TRBJ2-7; clone size: once
CDR3 DNA: TGCGCCAGCAGTGCCCATAGCGGGAGGTCAGAGACCCAGTACTTC; CDR3 protein: CASSAHSGRSETQYF; V gene: TRBV10-2; D gene: TRBD2; J gene: TRBJ2-5; clone size: NA
CDR3 DNA: TGCGCCAGCAGCCAAGAGAGCTCTGGGGCCAACGTCCTGACTTTC; CDR3 protein: CASSQESSGANVLTF; V gene: TRBV4-3; D gene: NA; J gene: TRBJ2-6; clone size: NA
CDR3 DNA: TGTGCCAGCAGTTTTCGGAATCAGCCCCAGCATTTT; CDR3 protein: CASSFRNQPQHF; V gene: TRBV27; D gene: NA; J gene: TRBJ1-5; clone size: NA
CDR3 DNA: TGTGCCTGGAACGGGAGGGGGATGAATAATTCACCCCTCCACTTT; CDR3 protein: CAWNGRGMNNSPLHF; V gene: TRBV30; D gene: NA; J gene: TRBJ1-6; clone size: few
CDR3 DNA: TGTGCCAGCAGCTTAGCGCACCCGGCACCCCTCCACTTT; CDR3 protein: CASSLAHPAPLHF; V gene: TRBV7-9; D gene: NA; J gene: TRBJ1-6; clone size: NA
CDR3 DNA: TGTGCCAGCAGTTACTCGACAGGCATGAACACTGAAGCTTTCTTT; CDR3 protein: CASSYSTGMNTEAFF; V gene: TRBV6-5; D gene: NA; J gene: TRBJ1-1; clone size: NA
CDR3 DNA: TGTGCCAGCAGTCCCAGGGTGAATGAGCAGTTCTTC; CDR3 protein: CASSPRVNEQFF; V gene: TRBV7-2; D gene: NA; J gene: TRBJ2-1; clone size: NA
CDR3 DNA: TGTGCCAGCACCGAAGACGGCCGAGGCGAGCAGTACTTC; CDR3 protein: CASTEDGRGEQYF; V gene: TRBV7-9; D gene: NA; J gene: TRBJ2-7; clone size: NA
CDR3 DNA: TGTGCCAGCAGCTTAGGACTGTCTCTTGAGCGCTACACCTTC; CDR3 protein: CASSLGLSLERYTF; V gene: TRBV7-9; D gene: NA; J gene: TRBJ1-2; clone size: NA
CDR3 DNA: TGCGCCAGCAGCCAAGATTGGGGACAGGGGCAGTATTTT; CDR3 protein: CASSQDWGQGQYF; V gene: TRBV4-1; D gene: TRBD1; J gene: TRBJ2-3; clone size: NA
CDR3 DNA: TGTGCCAGCGGCAGGGTAAACACCGGGGAGCTGTTTTTT; CDR3 protein: CASGRVNTGELFF; V gene: TRBV28; D gene: NA; J gene: TRBJ2-2; clone size: few
CDR3 DNA: TGTGCCAGCAGTTATTTTGCGGGGTCCTACGAGCAGTACTTC; CDR3 protein: CASSYFAGSYEQYF; V gene: TRBV6-5; D gene: NA; J gene: TRBJ2-7; clone size: NA